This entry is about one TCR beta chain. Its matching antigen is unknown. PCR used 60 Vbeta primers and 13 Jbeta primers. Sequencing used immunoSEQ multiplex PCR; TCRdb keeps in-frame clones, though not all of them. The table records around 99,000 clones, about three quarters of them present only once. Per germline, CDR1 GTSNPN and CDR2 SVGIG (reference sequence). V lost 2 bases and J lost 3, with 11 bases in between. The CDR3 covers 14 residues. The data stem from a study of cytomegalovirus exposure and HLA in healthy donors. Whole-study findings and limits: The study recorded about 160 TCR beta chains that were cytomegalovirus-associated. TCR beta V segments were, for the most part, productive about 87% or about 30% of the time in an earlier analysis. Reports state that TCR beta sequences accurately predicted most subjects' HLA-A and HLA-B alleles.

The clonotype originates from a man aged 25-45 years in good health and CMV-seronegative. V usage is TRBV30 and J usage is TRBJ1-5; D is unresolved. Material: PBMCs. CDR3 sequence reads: CAWSYGGTNQPQHF. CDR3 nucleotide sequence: TGTGCCTGGAGTTATGGCGGCACCAATCAGCCCCAGCATTTT.